This TCR beta chain came from a study of cytomegalovirus exposure and HLA in healthy donors. The PCR was carried out with 60 Vbeta primers and 13 Jbeta primers. Profiled with immunoSEQ multiplex PCR; TCRdb holds only in-frame clones, not every one. The data show some 150,000 clones, about three quarters seen once. V lost 1 base and J 4 bases, leaving 13 bases between the germline ends. CDR1 is SGHVS, CDR2 FQNEAQ, per germline. This CDR3 spans 15 amino acids. The sequencing sample was made of PBMCs. This chain connects TRBV7-8 to TRBJ1-1; tentatively, D is TRBD1 (6 bases). This clonotype was sampled from a female donor in good health and CMV-seropositive. DNA for the CDR3: TGTGCCAGCAGCTTAGGGGTAGACAGGACCACTGAAGCTTTCTTT. Translation gives CASSLGVDRTTEAFF.